Here is one T cell receptor beta chain with its context. The germline gives CDR1 SGHTA, CDR2 FQGNSA. The CDR3 is 14 residues long. The V end lost 5 bases, the J end lost 0 bases, and 10 bases lay between the germline ends. The data were obtained in a study of shared clonotypes between healthy human individuals. Assay used: immunoSEQ multiplex PCR; TCRdb lists only in-frame clones, some missing. The sample yields over 1.5 million clones, approximately 98% seen once. Investigators divided CD4+ cells into CD45RA+ naive and CD45RA-negative memory subsets. The TCR sequence derives from a young man in good health. The gene calls are TRBV7-2 and TRBJ1-1; D perhaps matches TRBD1 (5 bases). The sample consisted of naive CD4+ T cells sorted from blood. As for subset: CD45RA+ positively selected. CDR3 amino acids: CASSDDRLNTEAFF. Written as DNA, the CDR3 is TGTGCCAGCAGCGACGACAGACTGAACACTGAAGCTTTCTTT.